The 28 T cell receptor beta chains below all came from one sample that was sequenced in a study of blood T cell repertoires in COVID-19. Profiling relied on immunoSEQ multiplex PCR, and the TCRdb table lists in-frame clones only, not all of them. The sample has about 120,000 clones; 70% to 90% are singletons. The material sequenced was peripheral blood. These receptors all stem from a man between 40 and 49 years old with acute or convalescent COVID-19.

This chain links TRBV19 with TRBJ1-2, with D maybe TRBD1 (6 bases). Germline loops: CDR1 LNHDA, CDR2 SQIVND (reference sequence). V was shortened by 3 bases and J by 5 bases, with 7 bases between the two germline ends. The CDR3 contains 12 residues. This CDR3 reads CASSIQGYGYTF. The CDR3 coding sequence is TGTGCCAGTAGTATCCAGGGGTATGGCTACACCTTC. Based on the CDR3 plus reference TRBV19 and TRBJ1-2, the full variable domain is DGGITQSPKYLFRKEGQNVTLSCEQNLNHDAMYWYRQDPGQGLRLIYYSQIVNDFQKGDIAEGYSVSREKKESFPLTVTSAQKNPTAFYLCASSIQGYGYTFGSGTRLTVV.

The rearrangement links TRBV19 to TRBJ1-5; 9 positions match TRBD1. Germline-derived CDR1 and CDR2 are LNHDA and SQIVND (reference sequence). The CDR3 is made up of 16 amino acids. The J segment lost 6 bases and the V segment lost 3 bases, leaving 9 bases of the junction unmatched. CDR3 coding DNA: TGTGCCAGTAGTATCCCATCAGGGACAGGGCGTCAGCCCCAGCATTTT. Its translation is CASSIPSGTGRQPQHF.

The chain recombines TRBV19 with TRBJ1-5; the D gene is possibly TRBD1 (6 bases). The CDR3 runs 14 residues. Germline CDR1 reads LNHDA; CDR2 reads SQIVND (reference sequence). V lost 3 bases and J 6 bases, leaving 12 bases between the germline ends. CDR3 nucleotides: TGTGCCAGTAGTATGGCAGGGGCGGCTCAGCCCCAGCATTTT. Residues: CASSMAGAAQPQHF. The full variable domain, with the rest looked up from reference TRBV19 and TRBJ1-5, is DGGITQSPKYLFRKEGQNVTLSCEQNLNHDAMYWYRQDPGQGLRLIYYSQIVNDFQKGDIAEGYSVSREKKESFPLTVTSAQKNPTAFYLCASSMAGAAQPQHFGDGTRLSIL.

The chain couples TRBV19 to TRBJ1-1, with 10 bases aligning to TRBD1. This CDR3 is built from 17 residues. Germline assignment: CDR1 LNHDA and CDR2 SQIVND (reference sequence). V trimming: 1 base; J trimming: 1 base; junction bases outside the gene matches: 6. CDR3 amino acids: CASSIGGQGLRNTEAFF. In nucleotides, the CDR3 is TGTGCCAGTAGTATAGGGGGACAGGGGTTGAGGAACACTGAAGCTTTCTTT.

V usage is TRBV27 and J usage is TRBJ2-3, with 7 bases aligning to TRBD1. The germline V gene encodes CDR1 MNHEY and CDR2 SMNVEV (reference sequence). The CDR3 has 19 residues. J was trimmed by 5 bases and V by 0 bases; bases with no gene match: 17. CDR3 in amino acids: CASSLSRGGQAGVGDTQYF. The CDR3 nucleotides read TGTGCCAGCAGTTTATCGAGGGGCGGACAGGCTGGGGTCGGAGATACGCAGTATTTT.

The CDR3 region has the DNA TGTGCCAGCAGTGAACTAGTTGGACAGACCAATTCACCCCTCCACTTT. Residues: CASSELVGQTNSPLHF. The V gene is TRBV6-1, the J gene TRBJ1-6, with D possibly matching TRBD1 (6 bases). The CDR3 runs 16 residues. CDR1 is MNHNS, CDR2 SASEGT, per germline. V dropped 2 bases and J dropped 7 bases, with 15 bases sitting between them.

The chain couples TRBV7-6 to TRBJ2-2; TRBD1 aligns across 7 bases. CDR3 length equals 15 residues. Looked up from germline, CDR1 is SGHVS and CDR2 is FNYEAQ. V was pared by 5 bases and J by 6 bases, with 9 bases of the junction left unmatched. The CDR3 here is CASSPPGQAPGELFF. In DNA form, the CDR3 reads TGTGCCAGCAGCCCCCCAGGACAGGCACCCGGGGAGCTGTTTTTT.

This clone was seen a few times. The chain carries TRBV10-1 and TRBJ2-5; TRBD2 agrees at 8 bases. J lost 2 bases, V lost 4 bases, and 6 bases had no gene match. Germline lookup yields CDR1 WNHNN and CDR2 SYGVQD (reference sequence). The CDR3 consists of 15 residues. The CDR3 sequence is CASSAIAGPQETQYF. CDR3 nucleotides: TGCGCCAGCAGTGCGATAGCGGGACCGCAAGAGACCCAGTACTTC.

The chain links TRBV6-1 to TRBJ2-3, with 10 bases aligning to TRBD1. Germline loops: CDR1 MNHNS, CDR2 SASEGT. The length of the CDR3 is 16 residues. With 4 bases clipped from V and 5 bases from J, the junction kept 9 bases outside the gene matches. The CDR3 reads CASSAGTGAWIDTQYF. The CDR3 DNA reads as TGTGCCAGCAGTGCAGGGACAGGGGCATGGATAGATACGCAGTATTTT.

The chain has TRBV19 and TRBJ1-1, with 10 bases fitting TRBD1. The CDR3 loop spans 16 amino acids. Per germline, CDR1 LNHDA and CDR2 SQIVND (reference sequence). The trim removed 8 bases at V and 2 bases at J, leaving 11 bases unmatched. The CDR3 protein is CASRTTGTGVNTEAFF. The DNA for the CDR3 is TGTGCCAGTCGAACTACCGGGACAGGGGTTAACACTGAAGCTTTCTTT.

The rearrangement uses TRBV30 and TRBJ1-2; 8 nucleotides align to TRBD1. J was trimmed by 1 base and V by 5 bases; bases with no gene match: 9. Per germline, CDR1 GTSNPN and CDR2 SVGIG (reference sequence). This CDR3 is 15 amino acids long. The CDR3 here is CAWWGPGQDNYGYTF. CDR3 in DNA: TGTGCCTGGTGGGGCCCGGGACAGGATAACTATGGCTACACCTTC.

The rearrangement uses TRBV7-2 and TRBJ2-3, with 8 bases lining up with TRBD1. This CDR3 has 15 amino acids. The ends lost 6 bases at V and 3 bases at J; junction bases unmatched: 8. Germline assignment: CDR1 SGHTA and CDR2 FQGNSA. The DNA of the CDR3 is TGTGCCAGCAGTCCCGACAGGGGCATGACAGATACGCAGTATTTT. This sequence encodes CASSPDRGMTDTQYF.

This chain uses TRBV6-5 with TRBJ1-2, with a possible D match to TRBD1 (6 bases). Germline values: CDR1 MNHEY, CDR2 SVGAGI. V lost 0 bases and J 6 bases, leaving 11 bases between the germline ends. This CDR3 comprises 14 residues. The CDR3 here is CASSYSTGDDGYTF. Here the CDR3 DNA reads TGTGCCAGCAGTTACTCGACAGGAGACGATGGCTACACCTTC.

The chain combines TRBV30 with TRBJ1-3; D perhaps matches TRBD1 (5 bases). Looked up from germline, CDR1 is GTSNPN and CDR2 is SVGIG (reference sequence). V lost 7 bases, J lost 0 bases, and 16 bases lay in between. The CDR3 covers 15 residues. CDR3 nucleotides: TGTGCCTACCTGCCGGGACTCAACTCTGGAAACACCATATATTTT. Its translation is CAYLPGLNSGNTIYF.

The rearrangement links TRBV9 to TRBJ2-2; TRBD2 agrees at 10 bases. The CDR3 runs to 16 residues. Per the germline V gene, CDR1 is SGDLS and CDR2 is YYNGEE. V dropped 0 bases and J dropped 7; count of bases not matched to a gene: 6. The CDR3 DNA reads TGTGCCAGCAGCGTAGACCCTAGCGGGAGAAACGGGGAGCTGTTTTTT. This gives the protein CASSVDPSGRNGELFF.

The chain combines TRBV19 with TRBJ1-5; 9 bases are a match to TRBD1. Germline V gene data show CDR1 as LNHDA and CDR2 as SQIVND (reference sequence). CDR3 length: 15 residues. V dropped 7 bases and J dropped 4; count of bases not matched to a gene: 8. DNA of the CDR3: TGTGCCAGTACCTTAACTGGACAGGGGAATCAGCCCCAGCATTTT. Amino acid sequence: CASTLTGQGNQPQHF.

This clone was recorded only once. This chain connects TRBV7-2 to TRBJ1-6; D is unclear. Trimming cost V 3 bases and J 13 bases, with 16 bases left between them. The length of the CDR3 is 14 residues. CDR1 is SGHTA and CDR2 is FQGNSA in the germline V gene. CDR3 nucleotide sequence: TGTGCCAGCAGCTTTGCGAGGGCCCCGGGTCCCCTCCACTTT. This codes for CASSFARAPGPLHF.

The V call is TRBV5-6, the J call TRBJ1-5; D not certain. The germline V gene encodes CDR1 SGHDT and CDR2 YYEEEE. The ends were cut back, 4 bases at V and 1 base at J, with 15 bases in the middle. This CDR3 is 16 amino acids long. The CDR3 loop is CASSPGAGISNQPQHF. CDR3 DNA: TGTGCCAGCAGCCCGGGAGCGGGCATAAGCAATCAGCCCCAGCATTTT.

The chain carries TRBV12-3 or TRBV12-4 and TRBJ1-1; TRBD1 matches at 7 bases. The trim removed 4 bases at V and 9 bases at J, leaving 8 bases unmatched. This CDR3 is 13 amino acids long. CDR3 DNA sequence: TGTGCCAGCAGTTACAGGGGATTCGAGAAAGCTTTCTTT. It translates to CASSYRGFEKAFF.

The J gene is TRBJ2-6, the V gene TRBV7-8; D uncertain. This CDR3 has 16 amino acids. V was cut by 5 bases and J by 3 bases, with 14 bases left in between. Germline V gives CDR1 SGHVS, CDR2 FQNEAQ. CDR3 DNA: TGTGCCAGCAGCCTCCCCTCGGGTCTTGGGGCCAACGTCCTGACTTTC. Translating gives CASSLPSGLGANVLTF.

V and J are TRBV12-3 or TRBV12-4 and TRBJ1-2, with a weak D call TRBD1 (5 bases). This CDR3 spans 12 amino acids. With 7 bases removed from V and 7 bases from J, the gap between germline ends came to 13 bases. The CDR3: CASTPRGGGYTF. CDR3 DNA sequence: TGTGCCAGCACCCCTCGGGGGGGTGGCTACACCTTC.

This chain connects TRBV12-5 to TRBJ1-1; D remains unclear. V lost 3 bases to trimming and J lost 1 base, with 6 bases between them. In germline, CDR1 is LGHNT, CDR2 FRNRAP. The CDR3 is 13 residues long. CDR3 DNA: TGTGCTAGTGGTTTAGGAGGGAACACTGAAGCTTTCTTT. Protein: CASGLGGNTEAFF.

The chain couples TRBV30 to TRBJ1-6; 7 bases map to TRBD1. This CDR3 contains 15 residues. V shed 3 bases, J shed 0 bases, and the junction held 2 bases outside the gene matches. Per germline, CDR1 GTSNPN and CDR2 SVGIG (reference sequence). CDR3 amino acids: CAWRAGGSYNSPLHF. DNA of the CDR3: TGTGCCTGGAGAGCAGGGGGCTCCTATAATTCACCCCTCCACTTT.

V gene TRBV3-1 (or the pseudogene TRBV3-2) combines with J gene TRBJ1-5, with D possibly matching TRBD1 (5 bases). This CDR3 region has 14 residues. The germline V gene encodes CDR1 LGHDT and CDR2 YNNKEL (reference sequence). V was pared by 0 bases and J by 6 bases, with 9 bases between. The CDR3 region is CASSQDQGTQPQHF. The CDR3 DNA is TGTGCCAGCAGCCAAGATCAGGGAACTCAGCCCCAGCATTTT.

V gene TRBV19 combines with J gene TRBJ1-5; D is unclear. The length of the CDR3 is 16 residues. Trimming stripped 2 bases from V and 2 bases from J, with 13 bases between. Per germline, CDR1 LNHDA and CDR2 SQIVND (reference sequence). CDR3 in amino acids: CASSINSPPGNQPQHF. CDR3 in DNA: TGTGCCAGTAGTATAAACAGTCCCCCCGGCAATCAGCCCCAGCATTTT.

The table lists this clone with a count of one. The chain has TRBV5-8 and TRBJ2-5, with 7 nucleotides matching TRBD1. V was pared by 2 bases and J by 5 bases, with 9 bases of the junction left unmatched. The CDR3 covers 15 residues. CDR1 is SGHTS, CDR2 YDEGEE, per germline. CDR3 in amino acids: CASSLAPHRGETQYF. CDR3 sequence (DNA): TGTGCCAGCAGCTTAGCTCCACACAGGGGTGAGACCCAGTACTTC. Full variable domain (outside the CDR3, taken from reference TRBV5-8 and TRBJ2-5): EAGVTQSPTHLIKTRGQQATLRCSPISGHTSVYWYQQALGLGLQFLLWYDEGEERNRGNFPPRFSGRQFPNYSSELNVNALELEDSALYLCASSLAPHRGETQYFGPGTRLLVL.

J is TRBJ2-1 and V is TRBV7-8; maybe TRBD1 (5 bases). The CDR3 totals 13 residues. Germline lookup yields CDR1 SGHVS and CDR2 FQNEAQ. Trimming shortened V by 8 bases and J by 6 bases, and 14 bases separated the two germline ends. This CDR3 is CASLPGNRNEQFF. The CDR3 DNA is TGTGCCAGCCTACCAGGGAATCGCAATGAGCAGTTCTTC.

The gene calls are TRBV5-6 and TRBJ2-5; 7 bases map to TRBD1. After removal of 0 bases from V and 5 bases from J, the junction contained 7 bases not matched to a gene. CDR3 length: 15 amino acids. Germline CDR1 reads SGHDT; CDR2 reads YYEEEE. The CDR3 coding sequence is TGTGCCAGCAGCTTGGTGTCACAGGGGCGGGAGACCCAGTACTTC. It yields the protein CASSLVSQGRETQYF.